The 17 T cell receptor beta chains listed next were all sequenced from one sample in a study of blood T cell repertoires in COVID-19. The table came from immunoSEQ multiplex PCR; TCRdb's copy has only in-frame clones and leaves some out. There are about 240,000 clones in the sample; roughly 86% occur only once, and 12% lies in the top ten. The material sequenced was peripheral blood. These TCRs come from a man aged 80 or over with acute or convalescent COVID-19.

J is TRBJ1-5 and V is TRBV28; 7 nucleotides agree with TRBD1. Germline CDR1 MDHEN, CDR2 SYDVKM. This CDR3 contains 15 residues. With V trimmed by 4 bases and J by 5 bases, 8 bases remained unmatched. CDR3 amino acids: CASSWRTGPDQPQHF. DNA for the CDR3: TGTGCCAGCAGTTGGAGGACAGGCCCCGATCAGCCCCAGCATTTT.

The rearrangement joins TRBV6-5 to TRBJ2-7; 7 bases fit TRBD2. Unmatched junction bases numbered 9, after V lost 10 bases and J lost 3 bases. Looked up from germline, CDR1 is MNHEY and CDR2 is SVGAGI. The CDR3 length is 13 residues. CDR3 coding DNA: TGTGCCACCAGGGTGGGGGGGATCTACGAGCAGTACTTC. Its protein is CATRVGGIYEQYF.

The chain recombines TRBV7-2 with TRBJ2-1; maybe TRBD1 (5 bases). The CDR3 runs 15 residues. With 1 base removed from V and 7 bases from J, the gap between germline ends came to 14 bases. Germline assignment: CDR1 SGHTA and CDR2 FQGNSA. CDR3 sequence (DNA): TGTGCCAGCAGCTTAGGAACGTTCAGGGTGAATGAGCAGTTCTTC. This codes for CASSLGTFRVNEQFF.

The sample holds one count of this clone. In the same sample, other DNA sequences code for this CDR3. This rearrangement joins TRBV24-1 to TRBJ2-1; TRBD1 aligns across 8 bases. Trimming at V came to 6 bases and at J to 4 bases, leaving 16 bases not matched to a gene. The CDR3 is 18 residues long. The V gene's germline CDR1 is KGHDR and CDR2 SFDVKD. The CDR3, as DNA: TGTGCCACCAGTACGACTGATGGGGGGCAGGGGGCTTACAATGAGCAGTTCTTC. As protein: CATSTTDGGQGAYNEQFF.

J is TRBJ2-1 and V is TRBV11-2; unclear D gene. The V gene's germline CDR1 is SGHAT and CDR2 FQNNGV. Trimming left V 3 bases short and J 10 bases short, with 16 bases between. The CDR3 is made up of 14 amino acids. The CDR3 reads CASSLRSQGGEQFF. CDR3 coding DNA: TGTGCCAGCAGCTTGCGCAGCCAAGGCGGAGAGCAGTTCTTC. Full variable domain (remainder filled in from reference TRBV11-2 and TRBJ2-1): EAGVAQSPRYKIIEKRQSVAFWCNPISGHATLYWYQQILGQGPKLLIQFQNNGVVDDSQLPKDRFSAERLKGVDSTLKIQPAKLEDSAVYLCASSLRSQGGEQFFGPGTRLTVL.

V usage is TRBV18 and J usage is TRBJ1-2; D not certain. Germline assignment: CDR1 KGHSH and CDR2 LQKENI. V was clipped by 2 bases and J by 0 bases, with 7 bases between them. The CDR3 length is 14 residues. CDR3 DNA sequence: TGTGCCAGCTCACCAGGAGAGACTAACTATGGCTACACCTTC. Its protein is CASSPGETNYGYTF.

This clone was recorded once. The V and J genes are TRBV18 and TRBJ1-2, with 7 bases matching TRBD1. V gave up 0 bases and J gave up 2 bases; unmatched junction bases: 0. From germline, CDR1 is KGHSH and CDR2 LQKENI. This CDR3 comprises 14 residues. CDR3 protein: CASSPPGQNYGYTF. In nucleotides, the CDR3 is TGTGCCAGCTCACCACCGGGACAGAACTATGGCTACACCTTC.

V is TRBV7-8 and J is TRBJ1-5; 7 bases line up with TRBD1. Unmatched junction bases numbered 2, after V lost 0 bases and J lost 3 bases. There are 15 residues in the CDR3. Germline lookup yields CDR1 SGHVS and CDR2 FQNEAQ. CDR3 nucleotide sequence: TGTGCCAGCAGCTTAGCGGGACAGTTCAATCAGCCCCAGCATTTT. This sequence encodes CASSLAGQFNQPQHF.

This clone was seen more than once but under ten times. This chain uses TRBV28 with TRBJ2-1; 7 bases line up with TRBD1. The germline CDR1 and CDR2 sequences are MDHEN and SYDVKM. Unmatched junction bases numbered 4, after V lost 8 bases and J lost 3 bases. This CDR3 comprises 13 residues. For the CDR3, the DNA is TGTGCCAGCCGGGACAGTGACTACAATGAGCAGTTCTTC. It specifies CASRDSDYNEQFF.

The chain joins TRBV5-6 to TRBJ2-4; 12 bases are shared with TRBD1. The J segment lost 7 bases and the V segment lost 2 bases, leaving 10 bases of the junction unmatched. This CDR3 spans 17 amino acids. Germline V gives CDR1 SGHDT, CDR2 YYEEEE. CDR3 sequence reads: CASSFWSGTGGGNIQYF. CDR3 sequence (DNA): TGTGCCAGCAGCTTTTGGTCGGGGACAGGGGGCGGGAACATTCAGTACTTC. The whole variable domain, remainder taken from reference TRBV5-6 and TRBJ2-4, is DAGVTQSPTHLIKTRGQQVTLRCSPKSGHDTVSWYQQALGQGPQFIFQYYEEEERQRGNFPDRFSGHQFPNYSSELNVNALLLGDSALYLCASSFWSGTGGGNIQYFGAGTRLSVL.

The rearrangement uses TRBV28 and TRBJ2-3; 8 bases line up with TRBD1. Germline V gives CDR1 MDHEN, CDR2 SYDVKM. CDR3 length equals 16 residues. V lost 5 bases and J lost 0; bases outside the gene matches: 7. CDR3 sequence reads: CASSRSQGDSTDTQYF. CDR3 in DNA: TGTGCCAGCAGTCGATCACAGGGGGATAGCACAGATACGCAGTATTTT.

This chain joins TRBV29-1 and TRBJ2-5; unclear D gene. Germline lookup yields CDR1 SQVTM and CDR2 ANQGSEA. The CDR3 runs 13 residues. V dropped 6 bases and J dropped 2 bases, with 13 bases sitting between them. CDR3 protein: CSVDLGRQETQYF. CDR3 DNA sequence: TGCAGCGTCGACCTGGGCAGACAAGAGACCCAGTACTTC. Combining the CDR3 with reference TRBV29-1 and TRBJ2-5 gives the whole variable domain SAVISQKPSRDICQRGTSLTIQCQVDSQVTMMFWYRQQPGQSLTLIATANQGSEATYESGFVIDKFPISRPNLTFSTLTVSNMSPEDSSIYLCSVDLGRQETQYFGPGTRLLVL.

The CDR3 here is CASSSIRDSRRIQYF. CDR3 DNA: TGTGCCAGCAGTTCAATCCGGGACAGTAGACGCATTCAGTACTTC. The chain has TRBV28 and TRBJ2-4; 7 nucleotides agree with TRBD1. The CDR3 runs to 15 residues. Germline V gene sequence: CDR1 MDHEN, CDR2 SYDVKM. V shed 4 bases and J 9 bases; nucleotides not matched to a gene: 12.

Only one count was recorded for this clone. The chain carries TRBV7-9 and TRBJ2-7; D remains unclear. CDR1 is SEHNR and CDR2 is FQNEAQ in the germline V gene (reference sequence). V gave up 5 bases and J gave up 4 bases, with 12 bases separating them. The CDR3 is 13 amino acids. In nucleotides, the CDR3 is TGTGCCAGCAGCCCCGGTCGCATGTACGAGCAGTACTTC. Translated: CASSPGRMYEQYF.

The CDR3 bases are TGTGCCAGCAGCTTGGATCGACTCGAGCAGTACTTC. Amino acid sequence: CASSLDRLEQYF. The V gene is TRBV5-6, the J gene TRBJ2-7; D uncertain. The CDR3 loop spans 12 amino acids. The germline gives CDR1 SGHDT, CDR2 YYEEEE. V dropped 0 bases and J dropped 6 bases, with 7 bases sitting between them.

V gene TRBV5-4 combines with J gene TRBJ2-1; 8 nucleotides align to TRBD2. From germline, CDR1 is SGHNT and CDR2 YYREEE (reference sequence). The CDR3 runs 14 residues. After removal of 4 bases from V and 9 bases from J, the junction contained 9 bases not matched to a gene. The CDR3 coding sequence is TGTGCCAGCAGCCCAGCGGGGGCGCCTGGTGAGCAGTTCTTC. It translates to CASSPAGAPGEQFF.

The chain is built from TRBV29-1 and TRBJ2-7, with D possibly matching TRBD1 (5 bases). Germline V gives CDR1 SQVTM, CDR2 ANQGSEA. The CDR3 is 12 residues long. V was shortened by 0 bases and J by 9 bases, with 12 bases between the two germline ends. The CDR3 DNA reads TGCAGCGTTGAAGAAGGCGACAGAAGGCAGTACTTC. It specifies CSVEEGDRRQYF.